This T cell receptor (beta chain) emerged from a study of early stage breast cancer tumors. As for the study in general: Roughly 10-fold was the mean read coverage per sample.

V lost 4 bases, J lost 8 bases, and 12 bases lay in between. CDR1 is SNHLY, CDR2 FYNNEI, per germline. This CDR3 has 13 amino acids. Study results and limitations: Enriched TCRB sequences shared across patients were mostly commonly generated sequences. Comparing each tissue with blood distinguished tumor from normal in 14 of 16 patients.

This clone was picked up a small number of times. Its specificity is not known. Blood replicates held 0.5 ug DNA, tumor or normal breast roughly 1.5 ug, two each. Data came from immunoSEQ multiplex PCR; TCRdb stores just in-frame clones and leaves some out. The repertoire includes 32,000 or so clones, under 75% of them detected once, and approximately 33% sits in the top ten. The sequence derives from a person between 50 and 60 years old with breast cancer. The chain is built from TRBV2 and TRBJ1-5, with D hard to call. Sequenced sample: blood. The chain's CDR3 is CASSGPLQKPQHF. CDR3 coding DNA: TGTGCCAGCAGTGGACCGCTTCAAAAGCCCCAGCATTTT.